The TCR beta chain under discussion was sequenced for a study of shared clonotypes between healthy human individuals. The study, taken as a whole, reports: Sampling covered nothing but blood. Tissue TCR repertoires likely differ from those found in blood.

The protocol was immunoSEQ multiplex PCR, while the TCRdb copy is restricted to in-frame clones and leaves out a portion. Seen here are 2 million to 2.5 million clones, around 93% observed once, and the top ten hold about 0.41%. This clone was observed once. Its antigen is not known. This clonotype was obtained from a man younger than 30 in good health. Some clones in this sample may be carry-over from other donors' samples. Sequenced: naive CD4+ T cells from PBMCs. Subset in this sample: CD45RA+ positively selected.

CDR3 in DNA: TGTGCCAGCACCTCTTGGACAGGGAACTCTGGAAACACCATATATTTT. It codes for CASTSWTGNSGNTIYF. The rearrangement links TRBV27 to TRBJ1-3; TRBD1 agrees at 8 bases. The CDR3 consists of 16 residues. Germline lookup yields CDR1 MNHEY and CDR2 SMNVEV (reference sequence). V dropped 7 bases and J dropped 0; count of bases not matched to a gene: 8.